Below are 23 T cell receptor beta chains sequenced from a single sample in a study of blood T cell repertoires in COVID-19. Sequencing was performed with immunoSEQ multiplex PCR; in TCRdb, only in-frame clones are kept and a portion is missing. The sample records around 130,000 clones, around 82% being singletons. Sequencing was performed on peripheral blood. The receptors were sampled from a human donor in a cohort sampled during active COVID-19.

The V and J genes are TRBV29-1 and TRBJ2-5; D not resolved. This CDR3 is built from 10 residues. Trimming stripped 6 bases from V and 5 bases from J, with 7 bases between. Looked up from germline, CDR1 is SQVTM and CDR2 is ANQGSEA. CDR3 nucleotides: TGCAGCGTACACGGGGAGACCCAGTACTTC. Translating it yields CSVHGETQYF. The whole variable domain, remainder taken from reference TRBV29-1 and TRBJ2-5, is SAVISQKPSRDICQRGTSLTIQCQVDSQVTMMFWYRQQPGQSLTLIATANQGSEATYESGFVIDKFPISRPNLTFSTLTVSNMSPEDSSIYLCSVHGETQYFGPGTRLLVL.

The CDR3, as DNA: TGCGCCAGCAGCCCAAGGACCGACAGGCTGGGATCACCCCTCCACTTT. Translation: CASSPRTDRLGSPLHF. The J gene is TRBJ1-6, the V gene TRBV5-1, with D possibly matching TRBD1 (6 bases). This CDR3 is built from 16 residues. The germline V and J ends were trimmed by 4 bases and 10 bases, with 21 bases remaining between them. Germline lookup yields CDR1 SGHRS and CDR2 YFSETQ. Based on the CDR3 plus reference TRBV5-1 and TRBJ1-6, the full variable domain is KAGVTQTPRYLIKTRGQQVTLSCSPISGHRSVSWYQQTPGQGLQFLFEYFSETQRNKGNFPGRFSGRQFSNSRSEMNVSTLELGDSALYLCASSPRTDRLGSPLHFGNGTRLTVT.

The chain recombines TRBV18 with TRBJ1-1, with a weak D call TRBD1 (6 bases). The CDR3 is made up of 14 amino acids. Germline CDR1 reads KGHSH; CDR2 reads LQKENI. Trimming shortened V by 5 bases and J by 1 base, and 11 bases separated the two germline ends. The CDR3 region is CASSSRDKNTEAFF. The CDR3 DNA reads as TGTGCCAGCTCAAGCCGGGACAAGAACACTGAAGCTTTCTTT.

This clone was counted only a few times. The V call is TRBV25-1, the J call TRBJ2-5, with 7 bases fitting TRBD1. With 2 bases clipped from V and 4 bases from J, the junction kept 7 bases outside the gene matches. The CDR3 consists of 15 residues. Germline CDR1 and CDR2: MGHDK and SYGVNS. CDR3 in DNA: TGTGCCAGCAGTGAAGGAGGCTACAGGGGAGAGACCCAGTACTTC. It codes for CASSEGGYRGETQYF.

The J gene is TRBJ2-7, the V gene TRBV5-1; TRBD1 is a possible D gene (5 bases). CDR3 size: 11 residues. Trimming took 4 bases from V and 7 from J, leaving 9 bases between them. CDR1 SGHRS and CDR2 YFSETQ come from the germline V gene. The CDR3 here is CASSTQGEQYF. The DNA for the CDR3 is TGCGCCAGCAGCACCCAGGGTGAGCAGTACTTC.

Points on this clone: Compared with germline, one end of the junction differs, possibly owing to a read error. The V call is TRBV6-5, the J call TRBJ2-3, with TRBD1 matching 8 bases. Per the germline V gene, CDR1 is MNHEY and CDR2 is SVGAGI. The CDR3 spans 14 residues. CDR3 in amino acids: CASSYPEDRESLSF. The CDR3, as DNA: TGTGCCAGCAGTTACCCCGAGGACAGGGAGTCCCTATCTTTT.

CDR3 in amino acids: CASSTGLAGGLSSYNEQFF. The CDR3 DNA follows: TGTGCCAGCAGCACGGGACTAGCGGGGGGGTTGAGCTCCTACAATGAGCAGTTCTTC. The chain recombines TRBV5-4 with TRBJ2-1; 16 positions agree with TRBD2. From germline, CDR1 is SGHNT and CDR2 YYREEE (reference sequence). The CDR3 has 19 amino acids. After removal of 4 bases from V and 0 bases from J, the junction contained 7 bases not matched to a gene.

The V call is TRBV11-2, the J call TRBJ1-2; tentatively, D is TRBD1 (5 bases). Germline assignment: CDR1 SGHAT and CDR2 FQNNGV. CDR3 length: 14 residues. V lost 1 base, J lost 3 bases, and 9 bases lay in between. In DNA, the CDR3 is TGTGCCAGCAGCTTAGGGGGCAGGGACTATGGCTACACCTTC. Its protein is CASSLGGRDYGYTF.

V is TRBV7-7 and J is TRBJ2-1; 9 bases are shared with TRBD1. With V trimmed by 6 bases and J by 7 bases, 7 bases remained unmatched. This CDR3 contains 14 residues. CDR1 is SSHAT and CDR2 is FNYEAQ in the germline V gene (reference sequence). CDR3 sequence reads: CASSPGTGLNEQFF. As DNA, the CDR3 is TGTGCCAGCAGTCCCGGGACAGGGCTGAATGAGCAGTTCTTC.

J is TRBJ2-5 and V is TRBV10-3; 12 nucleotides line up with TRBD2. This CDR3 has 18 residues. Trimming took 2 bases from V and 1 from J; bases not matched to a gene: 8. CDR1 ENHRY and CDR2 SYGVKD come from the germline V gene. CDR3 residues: CAISEVLAGGAGQETQYF. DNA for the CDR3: TGTGCCATCAGTGAGGTACTAGCGGGGGGAGCCGGCCAAGAGACCCAGTACTTC.

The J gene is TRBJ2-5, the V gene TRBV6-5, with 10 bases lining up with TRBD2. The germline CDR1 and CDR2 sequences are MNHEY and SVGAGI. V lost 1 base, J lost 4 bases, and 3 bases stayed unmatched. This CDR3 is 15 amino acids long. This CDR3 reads CASSYYSGGSETQYF. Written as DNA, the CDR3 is TGTGCCAGCAGTTACTATAGCGGGGGGTCAGAGACCCAGTACTTC.

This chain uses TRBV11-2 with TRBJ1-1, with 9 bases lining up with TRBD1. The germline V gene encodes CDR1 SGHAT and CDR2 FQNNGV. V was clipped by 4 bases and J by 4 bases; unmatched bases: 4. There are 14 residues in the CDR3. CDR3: CASSSGQGSTEAFF. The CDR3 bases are TGTGCCAGCAGCTCCGGACAGGGGAGCACTGAAGCTTTCTTT.

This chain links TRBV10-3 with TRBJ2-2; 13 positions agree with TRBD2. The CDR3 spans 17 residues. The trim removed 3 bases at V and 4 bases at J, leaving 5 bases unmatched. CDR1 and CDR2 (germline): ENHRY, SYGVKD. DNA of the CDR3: TGTGCCATCAGTGACCTGACTAGCGGGGGGCCCACCGGGGAGCTGTTTTTT. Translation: CAISDLTSGGPTGELFF.

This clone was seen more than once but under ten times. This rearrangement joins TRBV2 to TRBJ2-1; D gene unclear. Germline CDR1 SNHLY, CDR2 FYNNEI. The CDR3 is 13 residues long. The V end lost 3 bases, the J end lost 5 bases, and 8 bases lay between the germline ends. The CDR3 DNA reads TGTGCCAGCAGTGAGGCAGGCGACAATGAGCAGTTCTTC. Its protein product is CASSEAGDNEQFF. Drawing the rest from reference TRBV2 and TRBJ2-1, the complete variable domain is EPEVTQTPSHQVTQMGQEVILRCVPISNHLYFYWYRQILGQKVEFLVSFYNNEISEKSEIFDDQFSVERPDGSNFTLKIRSTKLEDSAMYFCASSEAGDNEQFFGPGTRLTVL.

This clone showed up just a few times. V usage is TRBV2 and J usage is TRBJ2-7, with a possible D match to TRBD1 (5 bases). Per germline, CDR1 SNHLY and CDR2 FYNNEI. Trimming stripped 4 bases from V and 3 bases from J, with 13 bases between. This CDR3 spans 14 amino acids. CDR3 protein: CASSGVRGGYEQYF. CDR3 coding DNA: TGTGCCAGCAGTGGAGTAAGGGGCGGCTACGAGCAGTACTTC.

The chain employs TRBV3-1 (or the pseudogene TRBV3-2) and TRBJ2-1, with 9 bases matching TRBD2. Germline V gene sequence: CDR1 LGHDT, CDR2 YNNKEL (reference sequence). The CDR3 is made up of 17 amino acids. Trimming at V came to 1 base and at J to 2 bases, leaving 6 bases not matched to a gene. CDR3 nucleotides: TGTGCCAGCAGCCAAGTTTATAGCGGGGGAGCCTACAATGAGCAGTTCTTC. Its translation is CASSQVYSGGAYNEQFF.

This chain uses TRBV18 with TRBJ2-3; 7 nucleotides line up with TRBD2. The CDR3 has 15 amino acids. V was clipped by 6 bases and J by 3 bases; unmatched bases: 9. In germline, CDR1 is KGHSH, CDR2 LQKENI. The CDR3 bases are TGTGCCAGCTCCCCCGGTGGGGGAGGGACAGATACGCAGTATTTT. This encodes CASSPGGGGTDTQYF.

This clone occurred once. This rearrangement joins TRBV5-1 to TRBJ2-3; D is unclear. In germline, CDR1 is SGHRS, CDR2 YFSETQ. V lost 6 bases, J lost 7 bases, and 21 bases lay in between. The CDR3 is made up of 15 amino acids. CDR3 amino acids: CASTGTLTNLHTQYF. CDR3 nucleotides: TGCGCCAGCACCGGAACCCTGACAAACCTTCATACGCAGTATTTT.

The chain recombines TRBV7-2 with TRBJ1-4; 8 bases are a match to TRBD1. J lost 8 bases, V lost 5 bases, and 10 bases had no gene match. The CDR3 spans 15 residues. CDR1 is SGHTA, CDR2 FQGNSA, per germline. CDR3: CASSARQGIREKLFF. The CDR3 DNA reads TGTGCCAGCAGCGCCCGACAGGGGATAAGGGAAAAACTGTTTTTT.

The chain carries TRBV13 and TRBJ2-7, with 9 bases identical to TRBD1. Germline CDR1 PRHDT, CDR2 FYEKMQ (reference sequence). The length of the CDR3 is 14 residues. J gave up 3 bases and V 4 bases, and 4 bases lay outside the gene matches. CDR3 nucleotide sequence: TGTGCCAGCAGCTCGGGACAGGGATACTACGAGCAGTACTTC. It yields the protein CASSSGQGYYEQYF.

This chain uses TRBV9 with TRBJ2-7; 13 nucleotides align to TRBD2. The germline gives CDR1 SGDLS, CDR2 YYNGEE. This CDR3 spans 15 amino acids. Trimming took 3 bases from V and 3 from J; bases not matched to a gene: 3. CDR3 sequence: CASSAGLAGVYEQYF. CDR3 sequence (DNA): TGTGCCAGCAGCGCCGGACTAGCGGGGGTCTACGAGCAGTACTTC.

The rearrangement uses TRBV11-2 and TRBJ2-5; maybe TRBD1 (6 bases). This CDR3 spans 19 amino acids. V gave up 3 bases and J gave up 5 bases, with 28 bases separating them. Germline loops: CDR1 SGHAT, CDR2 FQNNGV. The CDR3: CASSFRPAQTGPARETQYF. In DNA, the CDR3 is TGTGCCAGCAGCTTCCGACCCGCACAGACAGGACCCGCACGGGAGACCCAGTACTTC. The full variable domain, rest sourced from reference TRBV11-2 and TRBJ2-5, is EAGVAQSPRYKIIEKRQSVAFWCNPISGHATLYWYQQILGQGPKLLIQFQNNGVVDDSQLPKDRFSAERLKGVDSTLKIQPAKLEDSAVYLCASSFRPAQTGPARETQYFGPGTRLLVL.

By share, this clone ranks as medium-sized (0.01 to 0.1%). The DNA for the CDR3 is TGTGCCAGCAGCAAAAGAAACAGGGAGACCACTGAAGCTTTCTTT. Residues: CASSKRNRETTEAFF. The chain carries TRBV21-1 and TRBJ1-1; the D call of TRBD1 is as the table states it, not checked on the DNA. TRBV21-1 is assigned pseudogene status. This CDR3 comprises 15 residues.